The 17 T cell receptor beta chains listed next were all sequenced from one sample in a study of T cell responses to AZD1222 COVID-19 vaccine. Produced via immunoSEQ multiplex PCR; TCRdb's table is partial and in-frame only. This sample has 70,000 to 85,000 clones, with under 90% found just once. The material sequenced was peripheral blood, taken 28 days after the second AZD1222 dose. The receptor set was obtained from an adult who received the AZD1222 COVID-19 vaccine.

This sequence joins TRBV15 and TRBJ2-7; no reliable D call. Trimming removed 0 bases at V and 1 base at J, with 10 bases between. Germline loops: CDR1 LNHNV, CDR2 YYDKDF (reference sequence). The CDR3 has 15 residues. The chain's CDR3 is CATSRDTIGSYEQYF. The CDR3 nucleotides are TGTGCCACCAGCAGAGACACCATAGGGTCCTACGAGCAGTACTTC.

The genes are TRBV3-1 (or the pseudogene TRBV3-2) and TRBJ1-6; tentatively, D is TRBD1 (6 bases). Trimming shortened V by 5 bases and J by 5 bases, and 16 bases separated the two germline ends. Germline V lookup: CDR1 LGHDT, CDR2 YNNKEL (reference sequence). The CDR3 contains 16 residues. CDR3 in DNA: TGTGCCAGCAGCAATGATGGACAGCTTGATAATTCACCCCTCCACTTT. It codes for CASSNDGQLDNSPLHF.

Here the CDR3 reads CASSQVSTRTSGRVETQYF. The CDR3 DNA sequence: TGTGCCAGCAGCCAAGTCTCGACCCGGACTAGCGGGAGAGTAGAGACCCAGTACTTC. The chain recombines TRBV4-2 with TRBJ2-5; 13 bases are shared with TRBD2. Germline-derived CDR1 and CDR2 are LGHNA and YNFKEQ. This CDR3 region has 19 residues. The junction had 12 bases not matched to a gene; V was cut back by 1 base and J by 4 bases.

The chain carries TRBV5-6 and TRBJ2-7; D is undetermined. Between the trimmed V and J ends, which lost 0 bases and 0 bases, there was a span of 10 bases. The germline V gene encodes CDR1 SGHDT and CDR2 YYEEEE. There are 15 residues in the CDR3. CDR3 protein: CASSLGQVSSYEQYF. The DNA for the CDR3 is TGTGCCAGCAGCTTGGGCCAGGTCTCCTCCTACGAGCAGTACTTC.

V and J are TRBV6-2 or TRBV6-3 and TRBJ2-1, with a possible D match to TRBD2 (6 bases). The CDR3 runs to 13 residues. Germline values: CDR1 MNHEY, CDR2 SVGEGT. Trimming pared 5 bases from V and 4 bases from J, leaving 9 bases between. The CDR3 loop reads CASSVGLYNEQFF. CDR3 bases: TGTGCCAGCAGTGTTGGACTATACAATGAGCAGTTCTTC.

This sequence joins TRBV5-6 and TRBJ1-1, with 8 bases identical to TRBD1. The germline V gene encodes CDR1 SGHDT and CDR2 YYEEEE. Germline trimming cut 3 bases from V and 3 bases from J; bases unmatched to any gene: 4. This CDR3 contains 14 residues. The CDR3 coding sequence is TGTGCCAGCAGCTCCCAGGGGGCCGACACTGAAGCTTTCTTT. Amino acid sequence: CASSSQGADTEAFF. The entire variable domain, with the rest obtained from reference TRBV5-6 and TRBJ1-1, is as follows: DAGVTQSPTHLIKTRGQQVTLRCSPKSGHDTVSWYQQALGQGPQFIFQYYEEEERQRGNFPDRFSGHQFPNYSSELNVNALLLGDSALYLCASSSQGADTEAFFGQGTRLTVV.

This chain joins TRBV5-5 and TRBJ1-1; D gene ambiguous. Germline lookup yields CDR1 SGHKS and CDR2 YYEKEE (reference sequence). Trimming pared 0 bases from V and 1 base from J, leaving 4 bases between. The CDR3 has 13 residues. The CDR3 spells CASSLGANTEAFF. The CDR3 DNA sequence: TGTGCCAGCAGCTTGGGGGCGAACACTGAAGCTTTCTTT.

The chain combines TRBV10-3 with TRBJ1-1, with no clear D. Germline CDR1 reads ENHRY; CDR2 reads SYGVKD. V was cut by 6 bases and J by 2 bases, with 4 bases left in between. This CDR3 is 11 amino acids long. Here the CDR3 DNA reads TGTGCCATCAGGGAAAACACTGAAGCTTTCTTT. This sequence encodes CAIRENTEAFF.

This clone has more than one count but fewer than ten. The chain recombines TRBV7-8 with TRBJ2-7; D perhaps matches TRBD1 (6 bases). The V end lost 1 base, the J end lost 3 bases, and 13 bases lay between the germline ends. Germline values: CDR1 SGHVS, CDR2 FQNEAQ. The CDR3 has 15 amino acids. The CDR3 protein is CASSLEQGKNYEQYF. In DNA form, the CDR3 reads TGTGCCAGCAGCTTAGAACAGGGAAAGAACTACGAGCAGTACTTC.

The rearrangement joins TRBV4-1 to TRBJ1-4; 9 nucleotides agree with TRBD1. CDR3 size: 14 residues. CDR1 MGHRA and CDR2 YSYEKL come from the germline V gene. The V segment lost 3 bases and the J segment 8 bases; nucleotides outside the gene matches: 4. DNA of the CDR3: TGCGCCAGCAGCCAGAGCGGACAGGGGGAAAAACTGTTTTTT. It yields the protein CASSQSGQGEKLFF.

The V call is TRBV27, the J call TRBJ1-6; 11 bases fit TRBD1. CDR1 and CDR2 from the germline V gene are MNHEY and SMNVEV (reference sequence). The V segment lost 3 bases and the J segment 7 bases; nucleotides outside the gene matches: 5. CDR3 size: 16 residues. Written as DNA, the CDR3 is TGTGCCAGCAGTTTCCGGGACAGGGGGGGCAATTCACCCCTCCACTTT. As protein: CASSFRDRGGNSPLHF.

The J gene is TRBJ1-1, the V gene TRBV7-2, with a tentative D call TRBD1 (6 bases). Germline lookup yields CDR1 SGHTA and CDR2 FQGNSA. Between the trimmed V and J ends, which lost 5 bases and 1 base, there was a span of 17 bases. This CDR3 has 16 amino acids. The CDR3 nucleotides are TGTGCCAGCAGCGTCCGGGACAAGGGTTGGAACACTGAAGCTTTCTTT. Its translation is CASSVRDKGWNTEAFF.

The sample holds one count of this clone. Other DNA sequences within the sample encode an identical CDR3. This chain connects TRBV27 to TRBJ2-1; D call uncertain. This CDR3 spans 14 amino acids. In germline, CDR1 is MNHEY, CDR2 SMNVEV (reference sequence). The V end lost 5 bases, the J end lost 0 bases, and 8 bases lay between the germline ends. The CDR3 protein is CASSLRSSYNEQFF. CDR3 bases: TGTGCCAGCAGTCTGAGGAGCTCCTACAATGAGCAGTTCTTC.

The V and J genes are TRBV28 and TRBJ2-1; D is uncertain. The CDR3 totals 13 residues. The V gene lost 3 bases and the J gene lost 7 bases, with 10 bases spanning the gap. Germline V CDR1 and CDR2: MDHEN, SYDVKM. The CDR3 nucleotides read TGTGCCAGCAGTTTGTGGCAGTGGAATGAGCAGTTCTTC. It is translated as CASSLWQWNEQFF.

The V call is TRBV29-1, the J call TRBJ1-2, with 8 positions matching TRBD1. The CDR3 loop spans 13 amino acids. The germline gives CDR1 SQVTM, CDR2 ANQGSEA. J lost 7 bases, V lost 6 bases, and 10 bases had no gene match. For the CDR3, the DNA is TGCAGCGTCAGGACAGGGAGGAGGGGTGGCTACACCTTC. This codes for CSVRTGRRGGYTF.

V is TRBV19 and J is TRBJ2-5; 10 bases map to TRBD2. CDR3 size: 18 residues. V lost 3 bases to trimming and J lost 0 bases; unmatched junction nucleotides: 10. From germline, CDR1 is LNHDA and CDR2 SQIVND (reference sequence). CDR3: CASSMVPSGSRYQETQYF. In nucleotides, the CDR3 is TGTGCCAGTAGTATGGTTCCTAGCGGGAGCCGGTACCAAGAGACCCAGTACTTC.

CDR3 sequence reads: CAWSYSGGTGYTF. The CDR3 DNA is TGTGCCTGGAGTTACTCCGGGGGGACTGGCTACACCTTC. The genes are TRBV30 and TRBJ1-2; perhaps TRBD1 as D (5 bases). Germline V gene sequence: CDR1 GTSNPN, CDR2 SVGIG (reference sequence). V dropped 2 bases and J dropped 7 bases, with 14 bases sitting between them. This CDR3 is built from 13 residues.